Reported below is one T cell receptor beta chain. What it binds is not known. Constant-region reverse primers amplified full-length variable regions, followed by semi-nested Nested Universal Primer A PCR. TCRdb passed the 5' RACE reads through MiXCR, listing each CDR3 protein once. The data show a few thousand distinct CDR3 sequences, about 60% seen once. Study-level points and caveats: The larger-cohort validation was restricted to a single TCR beta V-J rearrangement rather than whole repertoires. Tumor-infiltrating Treg TCR alpha and beta sequences overlapped most with tumor naive CD4+ T cells, then blood naive.

Germline CDR1 reads SGHAT; CDR2 reads FQNNGV. This CDR3 comprises 14 residues. V gave up 1 base and J gave up 10 bases, with 14 bases separating them. V and J are TRBV11-2 and TRBJ2-1; D is ambiguous. Source material: naive CD4+ T cells sorted from blood. Subset indicated: naive CD4+ T cells, CD4+CD45RA+CD25-. This clonotype was sampled from a female donor with breast cancer. The CDR3 nucleotides read TGTGCCAGCAGCTTAGGGGCTCCACCTCTCGAGCAGTTCTTC. Its translation is CASSLGAPPLEQFF.